This TCR beta chain was recovered during a study of T cells in women clearing cervical HPV infection. Across the study: Donors had HPV16-related CIN3 or worse; 2 had invasive cancer. Controls' single incident HPV16 infection cleared within 12 months without precancer. Case blood drawn at lesion detection; control blood after infection cleared.

Average input was around 1,300 ng genomic DNA for immunoSEQ TCR beta CDR3 amplification. Sequencing used immunoSEQ multiplex PCR; TCRdb keeps in-frame clones, though not all of them. This repertoire includes around 21,000 clones. Germline loops: CDR1 DFQATT, CDR2 SNEGSKA (reference sequence). J gave up 6 bases and V 0 bases, and 9 bases lay outside the gene matches. This CDR3 spans 15 amino acids. With regard to this clone: The read stops 3 residues short of the end of the CDR3; the missing end is completed from the germline J gene.

The origin of this receptor is a woman aged 18-70 years with a cervical HPV16 infection that either progressed to CIN3+ or cleared (not recorded which). The rearrangement links TRBV20-1 to TRBJ2-7; the match to TRBD1 covers 9 bases. The sequenced sample consisted of blood buffy coat. CDR3 loop: CSARDGGTGLSEQYF. CDR3 bases read: TGCAGTGCTAGAGATGGCGGGACAGGGTTGAGCGAG.